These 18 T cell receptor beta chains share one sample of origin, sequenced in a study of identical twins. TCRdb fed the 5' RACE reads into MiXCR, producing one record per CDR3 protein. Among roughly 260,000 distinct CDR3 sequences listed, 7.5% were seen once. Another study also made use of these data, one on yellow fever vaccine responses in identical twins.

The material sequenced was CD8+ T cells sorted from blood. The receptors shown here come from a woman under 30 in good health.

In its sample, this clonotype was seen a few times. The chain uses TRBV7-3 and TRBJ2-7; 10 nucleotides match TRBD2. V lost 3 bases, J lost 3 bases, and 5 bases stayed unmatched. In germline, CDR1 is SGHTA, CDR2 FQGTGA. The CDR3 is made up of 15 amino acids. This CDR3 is CASSLGLAGDYEQYF. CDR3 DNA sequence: TGTGCCAGCAGCTTGGGGCTAGCGGGAGACTACGAGCAGTACTTC. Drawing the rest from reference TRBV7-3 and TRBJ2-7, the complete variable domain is GAGVSQTPSNKVTEKGKYVELRCDPISGHTALYWYRQSLGQGPEFLIYFQGTGAADDSGLPNDRFFAVRPEGSVSTLKIQRTERGDSAVYLCASSLGLAGDYEQYFGPGTRLTVT.

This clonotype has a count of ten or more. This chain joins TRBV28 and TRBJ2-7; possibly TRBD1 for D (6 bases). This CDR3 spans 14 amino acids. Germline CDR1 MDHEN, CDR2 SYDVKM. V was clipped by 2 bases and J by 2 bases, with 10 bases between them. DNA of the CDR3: TGTGCCAGCAGTTTAGCCAGGGGTGCCTACGAGCAGTACGTC. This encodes CASSLARGAYEQYV.

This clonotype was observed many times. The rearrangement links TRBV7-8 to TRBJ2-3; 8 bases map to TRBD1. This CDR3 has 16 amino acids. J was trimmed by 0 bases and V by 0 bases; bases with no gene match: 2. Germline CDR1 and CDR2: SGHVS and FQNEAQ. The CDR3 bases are TGTGCCAGCAGCTTAGCGACAGGGGCTAGCACAGATACGCAGTATTTT. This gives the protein CASSLATGASTDTQYF.

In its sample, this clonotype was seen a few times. CDR3 in DNA: TGTGCCAGCAGCGTGGTGGACTTGGTAACAGATACGCAGTATTTT. Translation gives CASSVVDLVTDTQYF. The J gene is TRBJ2-3, the V gene TRBV9; the D gene is possibly TRBD2 (5 bases). Trimming left V 2 bases short and J 3 bases short, with 13 bases between. The CDR3 extends over 15 amino acids. Per the germline V gene, CDR1 is SGDLS and CDR2 is YYNGEE.

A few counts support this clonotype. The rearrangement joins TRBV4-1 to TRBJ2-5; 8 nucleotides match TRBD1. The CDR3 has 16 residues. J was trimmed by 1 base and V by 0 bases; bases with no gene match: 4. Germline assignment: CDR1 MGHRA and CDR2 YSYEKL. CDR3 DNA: TGCGCCAGCAGCCAAGAAGAGCAGGGGGCCCAAGAGACCCAGTACTTC. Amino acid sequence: CASSQEEQGAQETQYF.

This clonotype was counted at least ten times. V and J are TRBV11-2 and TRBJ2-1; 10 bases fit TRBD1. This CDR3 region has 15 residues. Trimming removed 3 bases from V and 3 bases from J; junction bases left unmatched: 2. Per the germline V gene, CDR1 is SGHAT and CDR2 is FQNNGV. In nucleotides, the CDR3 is TGTGCCAGCAGCTTGGGGGACAGGGGCTACAATGAGCAGTTCTTC. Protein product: CASSLGDRGYNEQFF.

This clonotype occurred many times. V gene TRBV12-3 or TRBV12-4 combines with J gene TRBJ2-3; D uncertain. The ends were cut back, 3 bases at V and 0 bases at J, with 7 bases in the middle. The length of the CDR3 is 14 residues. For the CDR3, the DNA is TGTGCCAGCAGTTTGACGGGCAGCACAGATACGCAGTATTTT. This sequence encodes CASSLTGSTDTQYF.

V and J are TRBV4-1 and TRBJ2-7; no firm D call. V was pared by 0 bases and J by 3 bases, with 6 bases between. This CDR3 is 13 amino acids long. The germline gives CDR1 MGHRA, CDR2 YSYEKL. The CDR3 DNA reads TGCGCCAGCAGCCAAGATCCGGACTACGAGCAGTACTTC. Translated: CASSQDPDYEQYF.

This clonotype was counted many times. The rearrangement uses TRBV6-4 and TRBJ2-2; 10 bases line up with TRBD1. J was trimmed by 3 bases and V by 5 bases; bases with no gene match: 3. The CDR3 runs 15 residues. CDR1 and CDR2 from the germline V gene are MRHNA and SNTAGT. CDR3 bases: TGTGCCAGCAGTAATGGGACAGGGGACACCGGGGAGCTGTTTTTT. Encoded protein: CASSNGTGDTGELFF.

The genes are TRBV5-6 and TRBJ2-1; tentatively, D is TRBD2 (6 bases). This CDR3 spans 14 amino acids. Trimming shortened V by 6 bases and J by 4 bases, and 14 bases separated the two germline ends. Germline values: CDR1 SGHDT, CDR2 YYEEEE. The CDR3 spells CASTPGEAYNEQFF. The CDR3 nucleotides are TGTGCCAGCACCCCGGGGGAAGCATACAATGAGCAGTTCTTC.

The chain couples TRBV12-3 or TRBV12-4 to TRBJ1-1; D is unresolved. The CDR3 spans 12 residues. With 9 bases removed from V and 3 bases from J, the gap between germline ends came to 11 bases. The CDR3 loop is CASLAGDTEAFF. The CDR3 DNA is TGTGCCAGTCTGGCTGGGGACACTGAAGCTTTCTTT.

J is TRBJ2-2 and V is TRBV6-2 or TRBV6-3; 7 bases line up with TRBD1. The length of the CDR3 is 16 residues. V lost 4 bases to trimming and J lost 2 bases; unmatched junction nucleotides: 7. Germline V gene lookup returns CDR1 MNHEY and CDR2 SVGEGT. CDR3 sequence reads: CASSWGTDLNTGELFF. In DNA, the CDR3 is TGTGCCAGCAGTTGGGGGACAGACCTTAACACCGGGGAGCTGTTTTTT.

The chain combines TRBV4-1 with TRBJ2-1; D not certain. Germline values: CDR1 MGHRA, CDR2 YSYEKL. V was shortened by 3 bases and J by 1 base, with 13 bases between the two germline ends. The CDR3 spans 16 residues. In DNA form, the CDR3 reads TGCGCCAGCAGCCAGTCGGACGGATCGTCCTACAATGAGCAGTTCTTC. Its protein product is CASSQSDGSSYNEQFF.

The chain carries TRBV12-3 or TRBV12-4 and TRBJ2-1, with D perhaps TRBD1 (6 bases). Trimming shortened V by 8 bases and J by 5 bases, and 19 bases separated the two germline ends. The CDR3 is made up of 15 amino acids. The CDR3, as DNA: TGTGCCAGCGGACAGATCCCCAGGTTCAACAATGAGCAGTTCTTC. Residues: CASGQIPRFNNEQFF.

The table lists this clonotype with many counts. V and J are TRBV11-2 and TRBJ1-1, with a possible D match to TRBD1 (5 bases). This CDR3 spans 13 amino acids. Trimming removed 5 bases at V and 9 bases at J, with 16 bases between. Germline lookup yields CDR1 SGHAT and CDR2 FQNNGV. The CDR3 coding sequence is TGTGCCAGCAGCCCCGGGACCCCCACGCAAGCTTTCTTT. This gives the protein CASSPGTPTQAFF.

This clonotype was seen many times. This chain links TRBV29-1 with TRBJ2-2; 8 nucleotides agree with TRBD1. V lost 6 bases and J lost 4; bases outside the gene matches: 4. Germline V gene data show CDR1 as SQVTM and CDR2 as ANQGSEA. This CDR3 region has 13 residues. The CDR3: CSVPQGATGELFF. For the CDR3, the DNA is TGCAGCGTCCCCCAGGGGGCCACCGGGGAGCTGTTTTTT.

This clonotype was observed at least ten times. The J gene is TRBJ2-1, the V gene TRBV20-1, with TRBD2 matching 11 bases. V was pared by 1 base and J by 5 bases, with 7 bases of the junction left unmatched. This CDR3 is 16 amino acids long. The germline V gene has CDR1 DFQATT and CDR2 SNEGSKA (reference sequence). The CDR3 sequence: CSARVLAGALDNEQFF. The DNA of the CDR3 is TGCAGTGCTAGAGTACTAGCGGGAGCCCTAGACAATGAGCAGTTCTTC.

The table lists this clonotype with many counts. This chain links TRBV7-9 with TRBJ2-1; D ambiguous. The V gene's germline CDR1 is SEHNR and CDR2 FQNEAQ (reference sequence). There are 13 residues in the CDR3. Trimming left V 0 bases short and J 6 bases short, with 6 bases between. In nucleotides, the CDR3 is TGTGCCAGCAGCTTAGCGAACAGCAATGAGCAGTTCTTC. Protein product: CASSLANSNEQFF.